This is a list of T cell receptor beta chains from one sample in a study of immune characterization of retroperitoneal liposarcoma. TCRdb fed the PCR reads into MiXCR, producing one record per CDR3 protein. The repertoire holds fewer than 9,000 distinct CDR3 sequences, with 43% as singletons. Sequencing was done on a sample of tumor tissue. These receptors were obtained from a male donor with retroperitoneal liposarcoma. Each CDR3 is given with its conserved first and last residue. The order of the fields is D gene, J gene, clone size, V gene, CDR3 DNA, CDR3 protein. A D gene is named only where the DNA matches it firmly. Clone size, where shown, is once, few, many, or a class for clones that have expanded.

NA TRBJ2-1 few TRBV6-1 TGTGCCAGCAGTGGGGGGATCCCGCGATTAAGGGGTGAGCAGTTCTTC CASSGGIPRLRGEQFF
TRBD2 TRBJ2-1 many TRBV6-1 TGTGCCAGCACAAGCTCGCTAGCGGGAGACAATGAGCAGTTCTTC CASTSSLAGDNEQFF
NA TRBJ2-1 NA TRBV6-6 TGTGCCAGCAGTTACTTTTCTGCCTACAATGAGCAGTTCTTC CASSYFSAYNEQFF
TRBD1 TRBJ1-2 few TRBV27 TGTGCCAGCAGTCTAGACAGGGCGGGTGGTAACTATGGCTACACCTTC CASSLDRAGGNYGYTF
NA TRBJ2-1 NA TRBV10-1 TGCGCCAGCAGTGGACCGGACAATGAGCAGTTCTTC CASSGPDNEQFF
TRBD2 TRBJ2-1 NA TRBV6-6 TGTGCCAGCAGTTACAGTGGTCTAGCGGGAGGGGGGGAGCAGTTCTTC CASSYSGLAGGGEQFF
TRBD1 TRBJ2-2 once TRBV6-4 TGTGCCAGCAGTGACTCGACAGGGGGCACCGGGGAGCTGTTTTTT CASSDSTGGTGELFF
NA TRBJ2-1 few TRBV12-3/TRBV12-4 TGTGCCACCCGCCAGGGGGAGGAGGAGACCCAGTTCTTC CATRQGEEETQFF
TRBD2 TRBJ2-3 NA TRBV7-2 TGTGCCAGCAGCCCGCTAGCGGGGGCCACAGATACGCAGTATTTT CASSPLAGATDTQYF
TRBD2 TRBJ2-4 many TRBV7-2 TGTGCCAGCAGCTTGTCTGCGGGAGTTACCAAAAACATTCAGTACTTC CASSLSAGVTKNIQYF
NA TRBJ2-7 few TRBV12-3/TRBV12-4 TGTGCCAGCAGTTTAGCGGGGGGCTACAATGAGCAGTACTTC CASSLAGGYNEQYF
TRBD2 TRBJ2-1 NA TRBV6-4 TGTGCCAGCAGTGAGTCGGTAGCGGGACTAGGCGAGCAGTTCTTC CASSESVAGLGEQFF
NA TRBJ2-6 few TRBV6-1 TGTGCCAGCAGTGAACTTGTCGAAGACTCTGGGGCCAACGTCCTGACTTTC CASSELVEDSGANVLTF
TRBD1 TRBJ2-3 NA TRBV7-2 TGTGCCAGCAGCCTAGGCGGTTTAGGGACAGGACATATAGAGACCCAGGACTTT CASSLGGLGTGHIETQDF
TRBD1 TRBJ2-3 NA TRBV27 TGTGCCAGCAGTTTCCGACAGGGAGTTAATACGCAGTATTTT CASSFRQGVNTQYF
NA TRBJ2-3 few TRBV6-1 TGTGCCAGCAGTACGGGGCGACAGAGCACAGATACGCAGTATTTT CASSTGRQSTDTQYF
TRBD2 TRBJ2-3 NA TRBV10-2 TGCGCCAGCAGCACCGGGACTAGCGGACGCACAGATACGCAGTATTTT CASSTGTSGRTDTQYF
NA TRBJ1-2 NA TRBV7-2 TGTGCCAGCAGCTTTTCAGTAGGGGGAGGCTACACCTTC CASSFSVGGGYTF
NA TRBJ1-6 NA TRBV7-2 TGTGCCAGCAGCTTACGCGGGTCGGCCCTCCACTTT CASSLRGSALHF
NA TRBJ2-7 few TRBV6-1 TGTGCCAGCAGTGTGGGCCCTGAAGGTGACGAGCAGTACTTC CASSVGPEGDEQYF
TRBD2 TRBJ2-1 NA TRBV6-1 TGTGCCAGCAGTGCCGGGACTATTTACGAGCAGTTCTTC CASSAGTIYEQFF
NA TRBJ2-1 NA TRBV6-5 TGTGCCAGCAGTTACTACCCCCCCCCAGGGGCGGTTGAGCAGTTCTTC CASSYYPPPGAVEQFF
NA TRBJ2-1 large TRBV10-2 TGCGCCAGCAGTGAAACACCTCCCCCCGAGCAGTTCTTC CASSETPPPEQFF
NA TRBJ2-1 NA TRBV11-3 TGTGCCAGCAGCTTAGAAAGGGGGGGCACCTACAATGAGCAGTTCTTC CASSLERGGTYNEQFF
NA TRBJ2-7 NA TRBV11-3 TGTGCCAGCAGTCCCAGGGGCAGTGACTACGAGCAGTACTTC CASSPRGSDYEQYF
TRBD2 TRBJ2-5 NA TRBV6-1 TGTGCCAGCAGTTACACCCTGACTAGCGGAGGAGGGGAGCAGTACTTC CASSYTLTSGGGEQYF
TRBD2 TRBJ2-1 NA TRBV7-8 TGTGCCAGCAGCCACCGCGCGAGCGGGATATACAATGAGCAGTTCTTC CASSHRASGIYNEQFF
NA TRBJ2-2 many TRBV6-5 TGTGCCAGCAGTAGGGGGTACCTGAACACCGGGGAGCTGTTTTTT CASSRGYLNTGELFF
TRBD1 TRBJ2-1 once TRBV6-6 TGTGCCAGCAGTTACGCCGCGACAGGGAACCCCTACGAGCAGTTCTTC CASSYAATGNPYEQFF
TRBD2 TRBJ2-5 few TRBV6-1 TGTGCCAGCAGCCCCTCCGGGACTAGCGGGGGGGGAGAGACCCAGTACTTC CASSPSGTSGGGETQYF
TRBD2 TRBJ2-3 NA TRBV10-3 TGTGCCATCAGTGAGGGGACTAGCGGACTCACAGATACGCAGTATTTT CAISEGTSGLTDTQYF
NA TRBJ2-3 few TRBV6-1 TGTGCCAGCAGCCCGGCTTATGCCCGTCCAGATACGCAGTATTTT CASSPAYARPDTQYF
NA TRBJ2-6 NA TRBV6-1 TGTGCCAGCAGCATACAGGTCTCTGGGGCCAACGTCCTGACTTTC CASSIQVSGANVLTF
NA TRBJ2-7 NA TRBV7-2 TGTGCCAGCAGCTTAGATGGATCCTTGGAGCAGTACTTC CASSLDGSLEQYF
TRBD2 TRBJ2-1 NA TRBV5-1 TGCGCCAGCAGCTTGTCCGGGACTAGCACCAATGAGCAGTTCTTC CASSLSGTSTNEQFF
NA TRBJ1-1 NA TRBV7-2 TGTGCCAGCAGCTTATTTGTCAGGGTAACTGAAGCTTTCTTT CASSLFVRVTEAFF
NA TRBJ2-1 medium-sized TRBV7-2 TGTGCCAGCAGCTTAGCGAGAGCGTCCTACGAGCAGTTCTTC CASSLARASYEQFF
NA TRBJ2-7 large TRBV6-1 TGTGCCAGCTCGTGGGGGAATGAGCAGTACTTC CASSWGNEQYF
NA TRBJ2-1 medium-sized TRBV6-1 TGTGCCAGCAGTCCACGGAGTCCACCCTACGAGCAGTTCTTC CASSPRSPPYEQFF
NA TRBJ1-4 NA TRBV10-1 TGCGCCAGCAGACGCCAAACAGGATTTAATGAAAAACTGTTTTTT CASRRQTGFNEKLFF
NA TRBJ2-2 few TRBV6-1 TGTGCCAGCAGAACGGGGTCCGGGGAGCTGTTTTTT CASRTGSGELFF
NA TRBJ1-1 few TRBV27 TGTGCCAGCAGTTTATCGGGACGGTCCCTTGAAGCTTTCTTT CASSLSGRSLEAFF
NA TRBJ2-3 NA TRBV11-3 TGTGCCAGCAGTCCCGGACAGAGTTACACAGATACGCAGTATTTT CASSPGQSYTDTQYF
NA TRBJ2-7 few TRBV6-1 TGTGCCAGCAGTGAAATTCGGAAGGACGAGCAGTACTTC CASSEIRKDEQYF
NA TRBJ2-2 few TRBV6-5 TGTGCCAGCAGATTCTCAGGGGTTCTTAACACCGGGGAGCTGTTTTTT CASRFSGVLNTGELFF
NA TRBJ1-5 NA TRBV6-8 TGTGCCAGCAGCGGTGGTCCTCAGCCCCAGCATTTT CASSGGPQPQHF
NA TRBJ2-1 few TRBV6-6 TGTGCCAGCAGTTACTCGCCAGGTGCCGCGACCCAGTTCTTC CASSYSPGAATQFF
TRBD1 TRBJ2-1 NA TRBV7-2 TGTGCCAGCAGCTCCCATGACAGGGGGCTAAGCGGTGAGCAGTTCTTC CASSSHDRGLSGEQFF
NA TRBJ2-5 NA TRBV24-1 TGTGCCACCAGTGACCTCGACCCCATCGGGGAGACCCAGTACTTC CATSDLDPIGETQYF
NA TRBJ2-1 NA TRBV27 TGTGCCAGCAGTTTATCGGCGCGGGGATACAATGAGCAGTTCTTC CASSLSARGYNEQFF
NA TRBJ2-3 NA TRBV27 TGTGCCAGTCGGTGGGGGGGCACAGATACGCAGTATTTT CASRWGGTDTQYF
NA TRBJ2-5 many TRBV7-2 TGTGCCAGCAGCGGACGGAAGGGGGAGACCCAGTACTTC CASSGRKGETQYF
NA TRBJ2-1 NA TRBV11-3 TGTGCCAGCAGCTTAGGAAATGGCTTCCAGTTCTTC CASSLGNGFQFF
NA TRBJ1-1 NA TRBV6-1 TGTGCCAGCAGTGAAGTTGAACAGAACACTGAAGCTTTCTTT CASSEVEQNTEAFF
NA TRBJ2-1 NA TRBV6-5 TGTGCCAGCAGTTACGGGTGGGAAGTTGAGCAGTTCTTC CASSYGWEVEQFF